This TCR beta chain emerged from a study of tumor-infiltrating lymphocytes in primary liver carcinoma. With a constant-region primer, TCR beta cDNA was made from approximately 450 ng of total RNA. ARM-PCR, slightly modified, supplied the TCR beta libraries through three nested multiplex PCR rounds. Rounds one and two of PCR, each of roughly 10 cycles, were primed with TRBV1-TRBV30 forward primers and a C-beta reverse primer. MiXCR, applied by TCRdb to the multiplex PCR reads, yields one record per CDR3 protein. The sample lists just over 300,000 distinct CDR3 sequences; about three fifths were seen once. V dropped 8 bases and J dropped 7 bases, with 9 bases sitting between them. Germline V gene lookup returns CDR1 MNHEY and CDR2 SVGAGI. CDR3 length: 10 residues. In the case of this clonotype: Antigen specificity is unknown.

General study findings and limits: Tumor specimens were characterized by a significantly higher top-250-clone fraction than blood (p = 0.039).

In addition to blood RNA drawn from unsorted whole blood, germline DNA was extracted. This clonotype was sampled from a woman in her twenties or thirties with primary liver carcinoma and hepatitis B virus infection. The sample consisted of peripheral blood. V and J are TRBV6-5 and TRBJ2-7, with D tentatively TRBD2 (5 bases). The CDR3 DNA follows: TGTGCCAGCGGGGAGCGGGAGCAGTACTTC. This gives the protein CASGEREQYF.